This T cell receptor (beta chain) stems from a study of identical twins. General study points: The authors drew conclusions from cross-sectional statistical analysis rather than following the same donors.

This clonotype was observed a handful of times. The antigen is undetermined. TCRdb reprocessed the 5' RACE reads with MiXCR, giving one entry per CDR3 protein. The table has 700,000 or so distinct CDR3 sequences, about 20% seen once; the top ten hold more than 4%. The CDR3 contains 12 residues. Trimming took off 4 bases at V and 4 bases at J, with 10 bases between the two ends. Germline lookup yields CDR1 DFQATT and CDR2 SNEGSKA (reference sequence). This same sample was also part of a study on T cells expressing NK-cell markers. That source reports: It was from sorted CD3+CD56+NKG2C+, CD3+CD56+NKG2C- and CD3+CD56-NKG2C+ T cells that TCR beta repertoires came.

The receptor comes from a woman aged 18 to 35 in good health. The chain couples TRBV20-1 to TRBJ2-5; TRBD1 might be the D (6 bases). The sample taken for sequencing was PBMCs. The CDR3 DNA follows: TGCAGTGCTACGCAGGGGAGAGAGACCCAGTACTTC. It codes for CSATQGRETQYF.